Listed below are T cell receptor beta chains from one sample, sequenced in a study of cytomegalovirus exposure and HLA in healthy donors. The method was immunoSEQ multiplex PCR; TCRdb's version includes in-frame clones alone and lacks a portion of them. The sample carries around 78,000 clones, roughly 72% recorded once. Sequencing used PBMCs. All receptors derive from a woman in her thirties or forties in good health and CMV-seropositive. Both conserved end residues are part of each CDR3. Each record gives: V gene, J gene, clone size, D gene, CDR3 DNA, CDR3 protein. The D gene is left open where the match is weak. Some rows have no size entry. The others give once, few or many, or a class for an expanded clone.

TRBV5-1,TRBJ2-1,once,TRBD2,TGCGCCAGCAGAATCCCGGGACTAGCGGGAGGCGATGAGCAGTTCTTC,CASRIPGLAGGDEQFF
TRBV6-5,TRBJ2-3,once,NA,TGTGCCAGCAGTAGCGGAAGCAGTGGTACGCAGTATTTT,CASSSGSSGTQYF
TRBV5-1,TRBJ2-5,NA,TRBD1,TGCGCCAGCAGCTTGGGGACAGGGAGCCAAGAGACCCAGTACTTC,CASSLGTGSQETQYF
TRBV30,TRBJ2-5,NA,NA,TGTGCCTGGAGTGCCCGAGAGACCCAGTACTTC,CAWSARETQYF
TRBV29-1,TRBJ1-1,few,TRBD1,TGCAGCGTTGAGGGACAGCCGAACACTGAAGCTTTCTTT,CSVEGQPNTEAFF
TRBV6-5,TRBJ2-2,NA,NA,TGTGCCAGCAGTTACTCCCACTCACCGAACACCGGGGAGCTGTTTTTT,CASSYSHSPNTGELFF
TRBV14,TRBJ2-1,NA,NA,TGTGCCAGCAGCCAAGGTGTAAATGAGCAGTTCTTC,CASSQGVNEQFF
TRBV5-5,TRBJ1-1,few,NA,TGTGCCAGCAGCCACTCGGGGGTGGGCAACTCTGAAGCTTTCTTT,CASSHSGVGNSEAFF
TRBV5-4,TRBJ1-1,few,NA,TGTGCCAGCAGCTTAGGACAGTATTTGACTGAAGCTTTCTTT,CASSLGQYLTEAFF
TRBV19,TRBJ1-5,NA,NA,TGTGCCAGTAGTATGAGTGGACAAGGGCAGGAGCCCCAGCATTTT,CASSMSGQGQEPQHF
TRBV19,TRBJ1-4,few,TRBD1,TGTGCCAGTAGTTCTGACAGGGGAGGTGAAAAACTGTTTTTT,CASSSDRGGEKLFF
TRBV7-2,TRBJ1-1,NA,NA,TGTGCCAGCAGCAGTAGTTGGACAGTAAGGAACACTGAAGCTTTCTTT,CASSSSWTVRNTEAFF
TRBV19,TRBJ1-1,NA,NA,TGTGCCAGCGTCGCCTGGGCGGGGGTGTTTGAAGCTTTCTTT,CASVAWAGVFEAFF
TRBV2,TRBJ2-3,NA,TRBD2,TGTGCCAGCAGTGAAGGATCTCTAGCGGGAGTATCCAGGAGGACAGATACGCAGTATTTT,CASSEGSLAGVSRRTDTQYF
TRBV18,TRBJ1-2,NA,NA,TGTGCCAGCTCACCCCCGTCAGTTACCAACTATGGCTACACCTTC,CASSPPSVTNYGYTF
TRBV7-9,TRBJ1-3,NA,NA,TGTGCCAGCAGCTTAGCGAGGGGAGGAGGAAACACCATATATTTT,CASSLARGGGNTIYF
TRBV5-1,TRBJ2-2,NA,TRBD2,TGCGCCAGCGCCGACGGGGGGGGATCGCCCGGGGAGCTGTTTTTT,CASADGGGSPGELFF
TRBV7-2,TRBJ2-7,NA,NA,TGTGCCAGCAGCTTGGGCAGTGAGAACGCCTACGAGCAGTACTTC,CASSLGSENAYEQYF